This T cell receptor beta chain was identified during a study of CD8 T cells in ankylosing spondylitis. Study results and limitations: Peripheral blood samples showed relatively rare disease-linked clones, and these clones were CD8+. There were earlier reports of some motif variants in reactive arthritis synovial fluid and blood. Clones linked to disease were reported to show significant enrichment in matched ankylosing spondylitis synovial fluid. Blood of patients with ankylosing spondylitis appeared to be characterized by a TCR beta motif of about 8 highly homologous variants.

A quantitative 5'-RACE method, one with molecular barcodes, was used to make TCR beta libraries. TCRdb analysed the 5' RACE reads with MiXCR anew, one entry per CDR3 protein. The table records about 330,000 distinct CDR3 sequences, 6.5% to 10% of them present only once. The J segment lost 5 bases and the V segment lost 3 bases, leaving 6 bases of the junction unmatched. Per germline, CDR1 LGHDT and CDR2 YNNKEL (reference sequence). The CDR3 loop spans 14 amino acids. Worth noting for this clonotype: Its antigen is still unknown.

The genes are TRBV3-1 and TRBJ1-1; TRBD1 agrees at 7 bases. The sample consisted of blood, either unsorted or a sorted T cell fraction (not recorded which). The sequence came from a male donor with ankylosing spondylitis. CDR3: CASSQGQSFTEAFF. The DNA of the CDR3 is TGTGCCAGCAGCCAGGGACAGTCCTTTACTGAAGCTTTCTTT.